Given below is one T cell receptor beta chain in context. No antigen is known for it. It was genomic DNA that served as the template for profiling TCR beta VDJ and CDR3. TCRdb processed the reads anew with MiXCR; each CDR3 protein has one entry. The sample lists around 200,000 distinct CDR3 sequences; about half were seen once. The data are from a study of CD8+CD57+ T cells in acquired aplastic anemia. Study-level background: Across the sorted CD4+ and CD8+ cells, DNA amounts averaged roughly 3.5 ug.

Study-wide results and limits: Any difference that existed in CD8+ Simpson's diversity between patients and controls was not significant. Overlap between patients and controls comprised roughly 28 CD8+ CDR3 sequences.

This CDR3 region has 13 residues. V was trimmed by 3 bases and J by 8 bases, leaving 10 bases between them. Germline values: CDR1 SGHTA, CDR2 FQGNSA. The sequence was collected from a human donor in good health, serving as a control. The sequencing sample was made of sorted CD4+, CD8+, or CD8+CD57+ T cells (not recorded which) from PBMCs. This rearrangement joins TRBV7-2 to TRBJ1-4, with D possibly TRBD1 on 6 matching bases. The chain's CDR3 is CASSFSGEEKLFF. The CDR3 nucleotides are TGTGCCAGCAGCTTCTCAGGGGAAGAAAAACTGTTTTTT.